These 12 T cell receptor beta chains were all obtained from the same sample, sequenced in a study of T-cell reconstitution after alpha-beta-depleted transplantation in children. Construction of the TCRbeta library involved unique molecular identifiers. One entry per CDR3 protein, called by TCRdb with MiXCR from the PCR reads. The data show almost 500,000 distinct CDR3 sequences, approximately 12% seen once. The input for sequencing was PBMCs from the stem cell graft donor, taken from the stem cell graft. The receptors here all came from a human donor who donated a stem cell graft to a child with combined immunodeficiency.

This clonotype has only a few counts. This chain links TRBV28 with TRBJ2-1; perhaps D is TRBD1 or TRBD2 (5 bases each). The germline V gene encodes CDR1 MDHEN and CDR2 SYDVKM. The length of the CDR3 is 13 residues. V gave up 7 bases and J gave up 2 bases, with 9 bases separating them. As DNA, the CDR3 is TGTGCCAGCATAGAGGGGACCTACAATGAGCAGTTCTTC. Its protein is CASIEGTYNEQFF. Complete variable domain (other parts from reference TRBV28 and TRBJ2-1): DVKVTQSSRYLVKRTGEKVFLECVQDMDHENMFWYRQDPGLGLRLIYFSYDVKMKEKGDIPEGYSVSREKKERFSLILESASTNQTSMYLCASIEGTYNEQFFGPGTRLTVL.

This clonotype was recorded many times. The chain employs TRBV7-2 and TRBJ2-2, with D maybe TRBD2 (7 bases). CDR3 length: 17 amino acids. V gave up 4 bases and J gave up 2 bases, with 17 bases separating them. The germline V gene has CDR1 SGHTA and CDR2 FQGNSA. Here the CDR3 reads CASSSAGHNTNTGELFF. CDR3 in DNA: TGTGCCAGCAGCTCAGCGGGACACAATACAAACACCGGGGAGCTGTTTTTT.

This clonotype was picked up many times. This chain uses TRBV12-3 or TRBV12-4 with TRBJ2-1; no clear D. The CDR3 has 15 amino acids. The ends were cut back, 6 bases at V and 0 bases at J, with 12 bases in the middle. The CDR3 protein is CASSSLVSSYNEQFF. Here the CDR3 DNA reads TGTGCCAGCAGCTCCCTTGTAAGCTCCTACAATGAGCAGTTCTTC.

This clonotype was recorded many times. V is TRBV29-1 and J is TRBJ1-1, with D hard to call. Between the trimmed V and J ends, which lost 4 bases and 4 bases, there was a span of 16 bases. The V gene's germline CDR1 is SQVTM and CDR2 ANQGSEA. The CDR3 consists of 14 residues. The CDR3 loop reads CSVVGDGRFTEAFF. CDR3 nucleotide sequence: TGCAGCGTTGTAGGAGACGGAAGGTTCACTGAAGCTTTCTTT.

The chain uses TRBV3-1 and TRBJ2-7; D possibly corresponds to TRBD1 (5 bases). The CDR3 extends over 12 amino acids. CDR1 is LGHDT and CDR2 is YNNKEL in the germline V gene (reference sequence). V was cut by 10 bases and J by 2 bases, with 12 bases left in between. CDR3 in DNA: TGTGCCACCTCAAAAGGGGCCTACGAGCAGTACTTC. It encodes CATSKGAYEQYF.

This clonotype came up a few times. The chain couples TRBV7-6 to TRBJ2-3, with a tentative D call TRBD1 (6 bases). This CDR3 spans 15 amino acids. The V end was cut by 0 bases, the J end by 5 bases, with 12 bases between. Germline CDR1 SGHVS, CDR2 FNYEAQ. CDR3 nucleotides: TGTGCCAGCAGCTTAGCCAGGGGCGATTTAGATACGCAGTATTTT. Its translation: CASSLARGDLDTQYF.

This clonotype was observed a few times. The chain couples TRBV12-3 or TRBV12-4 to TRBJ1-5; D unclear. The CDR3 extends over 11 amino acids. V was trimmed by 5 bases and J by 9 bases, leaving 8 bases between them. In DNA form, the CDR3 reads TGTGCCAGCAGTCCTAGTCTGCCCCAGCATTTT. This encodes CASSPSLPQHF.

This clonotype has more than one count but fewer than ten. The CDR3 DNA sequence: TGTGCCAGCAGCGACGACCCTATTAATGAAAAACTGTTTTTT. Translated: CASSDDPINEKLFF. The chain combines TRBV9 with TRBJ1-4; D unresolved. Germline V gives CDR1 SGDLS, CDR2 YYNGEE. The V end lost 3 bases, the J end lost 4 bases, and 10 bases lay between the germline ends. This CDR3 is 14 amino acids long.

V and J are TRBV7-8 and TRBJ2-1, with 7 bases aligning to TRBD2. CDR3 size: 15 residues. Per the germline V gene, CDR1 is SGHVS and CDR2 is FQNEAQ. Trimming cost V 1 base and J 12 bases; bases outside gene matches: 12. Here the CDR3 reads CASSLVGLADHRQFF. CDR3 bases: TGTGCCAGCAGCTTAGTCGGCCTAGCGGACCACAGGCAGTTCTTC.

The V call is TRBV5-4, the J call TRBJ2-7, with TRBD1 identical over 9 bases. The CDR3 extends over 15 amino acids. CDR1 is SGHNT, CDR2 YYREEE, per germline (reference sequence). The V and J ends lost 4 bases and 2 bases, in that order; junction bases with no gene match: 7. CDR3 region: CASSKGTGTPYEQYF. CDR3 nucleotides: TGTGCCAGCAGCAAAGGGACAGGGACTCCCTACGAGCAGTACTTC.

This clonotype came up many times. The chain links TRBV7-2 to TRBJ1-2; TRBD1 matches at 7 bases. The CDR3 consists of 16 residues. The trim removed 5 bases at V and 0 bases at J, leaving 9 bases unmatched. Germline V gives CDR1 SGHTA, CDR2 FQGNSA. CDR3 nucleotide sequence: TGTGCCAGCAGCCCGGGACAGCCGGGATCTAACTATGGCTACACCTTC. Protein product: CASSPGQPGSNYGYTF.

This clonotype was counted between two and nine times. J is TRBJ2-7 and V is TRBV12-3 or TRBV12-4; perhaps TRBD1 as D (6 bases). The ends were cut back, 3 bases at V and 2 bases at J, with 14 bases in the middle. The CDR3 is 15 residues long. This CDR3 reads CASSFRGTEPYEQYF. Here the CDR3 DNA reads TGTGCCAGCAGTTTTAGGGGGACGGAACCCTACGAGCAGTACTTC.